This is a list of T cell receptor beta chains from one sample in a study of T-cell memory formation after mild COVID-19. TCRdb passed the 5' RACE reads through MiXCR, listing each CDR3 protein once. The table has 350,000 to 500,000 distinct CDR3 sequences, 23% seen once. The sequenced sample consisted of PBMCs or a T cell subset sorted from them (not recorded which). Receptor source: an adult woman who had mild COVID-19 (a few samples of this study predate the infection). Cell type and time point are not known. Each CDR3 is given with its conserved first and last residue. Size values are once, few and many counts, or a class for expanded clones, and some rows have none.

>TRBV24-1|-|TRBJ2-3
CATSDPPGGGPSTDTQYF
>TRBV20-1|-|TRBJ1-2
CSARAPGQGGYTF
>TRBV5-1|few|TRBJ1-2
CASSPTGDGGYTF
>TRBV5-1|-|TRBJ2-1
CASSFGINEQFF
>TRBV5-1|few|TRBJ1-4
CASSSGRRNEKLFF
>TRBV7-2|-|TRBJ2-2
CASSVLAGYSGELFF
>TRBV5-1|-|TRBJ1-1
CASSSFGTVNTEAFF
>TRBV4-3|-|TRBJ1-1
CASSQWAETGLNTEAFF
>TRBV7-9|few|TRBJ2-3
CASSFSNSGQVFTDTQYF
>TRBV12-3/TRBV12-4|-|TRBJ1-4
CASRRTGTPTEKLFF
>TRBV7-8|few|TRBJ2-3
CASSLAGPTGTQYF
>TRBV7-2|few|TRBJ2-3
CASSLPAGSTDTQYF
>TRBV30|-|TRBJ2-3
CAWNLEAHWGTQYF
>TRBV5-1|few|TRBJ1-1
CASSLLSQTMNTEAFF
>TRBV18|-|TRBJ2-5
CASSPQRGGRAQETQYF
>TRBV6-6|few|TRBJ2-2
CASSPGTSGSPNTGELFF
>TRBV24-1|-|TRBJ2-5
CATSAFVSEAIETQYF
>TRBV20-1|-|TRBJ2-1
CSARRPGLPNEQFF
>TRBV7-6|few|TRBJ1-1
CASSYESEGTEAFF
>TRBV7-9|few|TRBJ2-7
CASSSGHRGLYEQYF
>TRBV20-1|-|TRBJ2-7
CSASRTGTASSYEQYF
>TRBV2|-|TRBJ1-3
CASSEGTANSGNTIYF
>TRBV15|few|TRBJ2-1
CATSRGGANNEQFF
>TRBV7-6|-|TRBJ2-1
CASSLVGGVIDEQFF
>TRBV5-6|few|TRBJ2-5
CASRQTTAHQETQYF
>TRBV10-3|few|TRBJ2-3
CAIRGESLDTQYF
>TRBV12-3/TRBV12-4|few|TRBJ2-7
CASSALYEQYF
>TRBV7-2|-|TRBJ2-7
CASSYIGGDSYEQYF
>TRBV27|-|TRBJ2-5
CASGWTGKTQYF
>TRBV6-2/TRBV6-3|-|TRBJ1-1
CASSKGIEAFF
>TRBV5-1|few|TRBJ2-2
CASSFTGQGPGELFF
>TRBV6-2/TRBV6-3|-|TRBJ2-3
CASRIWGSSLLRADTQYF
>TRBV5-6|-|TRBJ1-5
CASSLRQGRRNQPQHF
>TRBV11-3|-|TRBJ2-1
CASSLEAGVFRNEQFF
>TRBV9|few|TRBJ2-7
CASSTLVRDKQSHWPCEQYF
>TRBV5-1|few|TRBJ2-7
CASSLERGRGDEQYF
>TRBV5-1|-|TRBJ2-5
CASTTDLQETQYF
>TRBV19|-|TRBJ2-1
CASSIEGLAGVEQFF
>TRBV7-9|-|TRBJ2-3
CASGLRADTQYF
>TRBV7-9|once|TRBJ1-2
CASSLGGQGLNYGYTF
>TRBV7-2|few|TRBJ2-1
CASSLLLLPGGSYNEQFF